This is a list of T cell receptor beta chains from one sample in a study of T-cell memory formation after mild COVID-19. Each CDR3 protein gets one entry after TCRdb re-called the 5' RACE reads with MiXCR. The data show fewer than 350,000 distinct CDR3 sequences, with less than 9.5% seen just once and less than 25% held by the top ten. The specimen was PBMCs or a T cell subset sorted from them (not recorded which). These receptors came from a man between 18 and 35 years old who had mild COVID-19 (a few samples of this study predate the infection). Cell type and time point are not known. The CDR3 runs from the conserved cysteine through the conserved F or W. The D gene is left open where the match is weak. Only some rows state a clone size, as once, few, many or a class for expanded clones.

V gene	D gene	clone size	J gene	CDR3 protein	CDR3 DNA
TRBV18	NA	many	TRBJ2-3	CASSPTDTQYF	TGTGCCAGCAGTCCCACAGATACGCAGTATTTT
TRBV7-9	NA	NA	TRBJ1-1	CASSPQAEAFF	TGTGCCAGCAGCCCCCAGGCTGAAGCTTTCTTT
TRBV29-1	NA	few	TRBJ1-5	CSVADYSNQPQHF	TGCAGCGTTGCGGATTATAGCAATCAGCCCCAGCATTTT
TRBV7-9	TRBD1	NA	TRBJ2-4	CASSFVETGYGDIQYF	TGTGCCAGCAGCTTTGTCGAGACAGGGTATGGGGACATTCAGTACTTC
TRBV12-3/TRBV12-4	NA	few	TRBJ2-7	CASSLEGGGTYEQYF	TGTGCCAGCAGTTTAGAAGGCGGGGGCACCTACGAGCAGTACTTC
TRBV9	NA	NA	TRBJ2-1	CASSVAIRDGRNEQFF	TGTGCCAGCAGCGTCGCGATCCGGGACGGTCGAAATGAGCAGTTCTTC
TRBV2	NA	NA	TRBJ2-7	CASSEAHSYEQYF	TGTGCCAGCAGTGAAGCGCACTCCTACGAGCAGTACTTC
TRBV7-2	NA	few	TRBJ1-3	CASSDSPGNTIYF	TGTGCCAGCAGCGACAGCCCTGGAAACACCATATATTTT
TRBV4-1	TRBD2	NA	TRBJ2-5	CASSTPGRGETQYF	TGCGCCAGCAGCACACCCGGGCGGGGGGAGACCCAGTACTTC
TRBV7-8	NA	NA	TRBJ1-1	CASSLMANQGRSGTEAFF	TGTGCCAGCAGCTTAATGGCAAACCAGGGAAGGTCTGGAACTGAAGCTTTCTTT
TRBV11-2	TRBD2	few	TRBJ2-1	CASSFSLRGLKPGLAGGKYNEQFF	TGTGCCAGCAGCTTCTCCCTCAGGGGACTTAAGCCGGGACTAGCGGGGGGGAAATACAATGAGCAGTTCTTC
TRBV7-9	NA	few	TRBJ1-1	CASSSNSQGHEAFF	TGTGCCAGCAGCTCGAACTCACAGGGCCATGAAGCTTTCTTT
TRBV5-1	TRBD1	many	TRBJ1-1	CASSLLQGSTEAFF	TGCGCCAGCAGCCTATTACAGGGGAGCACTGAAGCTTTCTTT
TRBV4-2	NA	NA	TRBJ2-3	CASSLRDSLTDTQYF	TGTGCCAGCAGCCTGCGGGACTCCCTCACAGATACGCAGTATTTT
TRBV7-9	TRBD1	NA	TRBJ1-2	CASSYRDRNYGYTF	TGTGCCAGCAGCTATCGGGACAGAAACTATGGCTACACCTTC
TRBV20-1	NA	NA	TRBJ1-2	CSISLRVGDGYTF	TGCAGCATAAGCCTCAGGGTGGGCGATGGCTACACCTTC
TRBV5-4	NA	many	TRBJ1-1	CASSFQGVGNTEAFF	TGTGCCAGCAGCTTCCAGGGAGTAGGGAACACTGAAGCTTTCTTT
TRBV5-1	TRBD2	many	TRBJ2-3	CASSPSIAGFPDTQYF	TGCGCCAGCAGCCCCAGTATAGCGGGGTTCCCAGATACGCAGTATTTT
TRBV23-1	TRBD1	few	TRBJ1-5	CASSRKDRGNQPQHF	TGCGCCAGCAGTCGTAAGGACAGGGGCAATCAGCCCCAGCATTTT
TRBV2	NA	many	TRBJ2-6	CASSRDNSGANVLTF	TGTGCCAGCAGCCGGGACAACTCTGGGGCCAACGTCCTGACTTTC
TRBV5-1	NA	many	TRBJ1-6	CASSLEGITNSPLHF	TGCGCCAGCAGCTTGGAGGGAATTACTAATTCACCCCTCCACTTT
TRBV10-3	NA	few	TRBJ1-2	CAISESHAYYGYTF	TGTGCCATCAGTGAATCTCACGCCTACTATGGCTACACCTTC
TRBV12-3/TRBV12-4	NA	few	TRBJ2-5	CASNTNRETQYF	TGTGCCAGCAATACGAACCGGGAGACCCAGTACTTC